This T cell receptor beta chain was obtained from a study of T cells in narcolepsy. As for the study in general: Patients with NT1 or NT2 and healthy control donors were enrolled. Points from the study as a whole: No autoreactive T cell clone sequences appeared in some memory CD4+ repertoires. Same-patient CSF and blood CD4+ T cell clonotypes included HCRT-specific and TRIB2-specific autoreactive ones.

Germline trimming cut 8 bases from V and 5 bases from J; bases unmatched to any gene: 8. This CDR3 has 13 amino acids. Germline CDR1 SGHTA, CDR2 FQGNSA. With regard to this clone: The antigen remains undetermined.

Measured with immunoSEQ multiplex PCR; TCRdb has only the in-frame clones, and not every one. Here the sample spans approximately 28,000 clones, around 82% being singletons. This rearrangement joins TRBV7-2 to TRBJ2-5; TRBD1 matches at 7 bases. Sequencing used CD45RA- memory CD4+ T cells from PBMCs. This clonotype originated in a human donor with narcolepsy. The CDR3, as DNA: TGTGCCAGCGGGACCCCCAGGGGGGAGACCCAGTACTTC. It specifies CASGTPRGETQYF.